The 27 T cell receptor beta chains below come from one sample, sequenced in a study of blood T cells in healthy people across ages. Through a sample-barcoded 5' primer and a J-beta primer mix, a second PCR was run for about 6 to 11 cycles. TCRdb redid the calling of the 5' RACE reads with MiXCR, one entry per CDR3 protein. Of some 1.1 million distinct CDR3 sequences in the sample, under 40% were seen once. Source material: blood. These receptors came from a man aged 18 to 35 in good health.

This clonotype was seen more than once but under ten times. This chain connects TRBV29-1 to TRBJ1-4; TRBD1 is a possible D gene (6 bases). V lost 6 bases, J lost 8 bases, and 16 bases lay in between. This CDR3 has 13 amino acids. Germline V gives CDR1 SQVTM, CDR2 ANQGSEA. CDR3 bases: TGCAGCGTGATCAGGGGAACAACGGAAAAACTGTTTTTT. Translated, it gives CSVIRGTTEKLFF.

This clonotype was detected a few times. This chain links TRBV7-3 with TRBJ2-1; D unclear. Trimming shortened V by 5 bases and J by 5 bases, and 19 bases separated the two germline ends. CDR3 size: 16 residues. In germline, CDR1 is SGHTA, CDR2 FQGTGA. The CDR3 DNA follows: TGTGCCAGCAGCCAATACCTTCAGCCACCCAACAATGAGCAGTTCTTC. Translation: CASSQYLQPPNNEQFF.

The chain joins TRBV2 to TRBJ2-5; weak D call: TRBD1 (5 bases). Trimming removed 3 bases at V and 11 bases at J, with 22 bases between. Germline CDR1 SNHLY, CDR2 FYNNEI. This CDR3 has 15 amino acids. The CDR3 DNA follows: TGTGCCAGCAGTGATGAAGAGACAGTCTACAATGAGCAGTACTTC. Encoded protein: CASSDEETVYNEQYF.

The J gene is TRBJ2-1, the V gene TRBV12-3 or TRBV12-4, with D uncertain. The CDR3 is 15 amino acids. V dropped 3 bases and J dropped 5 bases, with 14 bases sitting between them. The CDR3 DNA sequence: TGTGCCAGCAGTTTTGGATCCTACGCGAACAATGAGCAGTTCTTC. Its translation: CASSFGSYANNEQFF.

This clonotype has a handful of counts. This rearrangement joins TRBV2 to TRBJ1-2, with D perhaps TRBD1 (5 bases). The CDR3 consists of 16 residues. V shed 0 bases and J shed 1 base, with 12 bases lying between them. Germline CDR1 is SNHLY and CDR2 is FYNNEI. The CDR3 loop is CASSEARAGINYGYTF. The CDR3 region has the DNA TGTGCCAGCAGTGAAGCGCGGGCAGGGATTAACTATGGCTACACCTTC.

The CDR3 nucleotides read TGTGCCACCAGTGATTCGTGGGTCCCTGGGGCCAACGTCCTGACTTTC. It yields the protein CATSDSWVPGANVLTF. The rearrangement joins TRBV24-1 to TRBJ2-6, with D unresolved. This CDR3 spans 16 amino acids. Deletions cut 2 bases from V and 2 bases from J, with 9 bases between. CDR1 and CDR2 from the germline V gene are KGHDR and SFDVKD.

This clonotype was seen many times. The chain employs TRBV29-1 and TRBJ1-2; 12 nucleotides match TRBD1. V lost 2 bases to trimming and J lost 2 bases; unmatched junction nucleotides: 9. Germline lookup yields CDR1 SQVTM and CDR2 ANQGSEA. CDR3 length: 17 amino acids. In DNA form, the CDR3 reads TGCAGCGTTGAAAGTGCGGGACAGGGGGCATGGAACTATGGCTACACCTTC. Protein product: CSVESAGQGAWNYGYTF.

Remarks on this clonotype: The junction differs from germline at one of its ends, possibly a read error. This chain links TRBV7-2 with TRBJ1-3, with D possibly being TRBD1 (5 bases). The CDR3 runs to 14 residues. Per the germline V gene, CDR1 is SGHTA and CDR2 is FQGNSA. Here the CDR3 DNA reads TGTGCCAACAGCCGCGACAGTTCTGGAAACACCATATATTTT. Its translation is CANSRDSSGNTIYF.

This clonotype was seen ten or more times. The chain is built from TRBV7-6 and TRBJ2-3; D gene unclear. The V gene lost 1 base and the J gene lost 4 bases, with 6 bases spanning the gap. The CDR3 extends over 13 amino acids. Per germline, CDR1 SGHVS and CDR2 FNYEAQ. The CDR3 here is CASSLEAPDTQYF. CDR3 bases: TGTGCCAGCAGCTTAGAGGCCCCAGATACGCAGTATTTT.

In its sample, this clonotype was seen once. The chain is built from TRBV29-1 and TRBJ2-4; 7 bases agree with TRBD2. Matching the DNA end better, TRBJ2-7 makes the J call doubtful. This CDR3 contains 14 residues. Germline-derived CDR1 and CDR2 are SQVTM and ANQGSEA. The CDR3 loop reads CSVEDRGETYEQYF. CDR3 coding DNA: TGCAGCGTTGAAGATCGGGGGGAGACCTACGAGCAGTACTTC.

This clonotype has a handful of counts. J is TRBJ2-4 and V is TRBV6-5; TRBD1 aligns across 7 bases. The CDR3 is 15 amino acids. Germline V lookup: CDR1 MNHEY, CDR2 SVGAGI. V shed 6 bases, J shed 1 base, and the junction held 6 bases outside the gene matches. The CDR3 coding sequence is TGTGCCAGCAGCCCTGACAGGGATGCCAAAAACATTCAGTACTTC. This sequence encodes CASSPDRDAKNIQYF.

The J gene is TRBJ2-7, the V gene TRBV27; TRBD2 aligns across 8 bases. The CDR3 covers 15 residues. Germline-derived CDR1 and CDR2 are MNHEY and SMNVEV (reference sequence). Trimming removed 2 bases from V and 3 bases from J; junction bases left unmatched: 6. The CDR3 bases are TGTGCCAGCAGTTTACGGGGGGGGACTAGCTACGAGCAGTACTTC. It encodes CASSLRGGTSYEQYF.

The gene calls are TRBV4-3 and TRBJ1-4; 10 bases align to TRBD1. Trimming took 8 bases from V and 4 from J; bases not matched to a gene: 10. This CDR3 spans 16 amino acids. Germline CDR1 LGHNA, CDR2 YSLEER. The CDR3 nucleotides are TGCGCCAGCTCCGGACAGGGGGATAAGTATAATGAAAAACTGTTTTTT. As protein: CASSGQGDKYNEKLFF.

This rearrangement joins TRBV20-1 to TRBJ1-1; possible D gene TRBD1, 5 bases. Germline loops: CDR1 DFQATT, CDR2 SNEGSKA (reference sequence). This CDR3 region has 14 residues. Trimming removed 1 base from V and 0 bases from J, with 9 bases in between. The CDR3: CSARVGAMNTEAFF. As DNA, the CDR3 is TGCAGTGCTAGAGTTGGGGCTATGAACACTGAAGCTTTCTTT.

V usage is TRBV5-1 and J usage is TRBJ2-5, with TRBD2 identical over 8 bases. The better agreement between TRBJ2-7 and the DNA end casts doubt on the J call. The CDR3 extends over 15 amino acids. CDR1 is SGHRS and CDR2 is YFSETQ in the germline V gene. The CDR3 DNA reads as TGCGCCAGCAGCTTTGTGCCGGGGGGGTCCTACGAGCAGTACTTC. Residues: CASSFVPGGSYEQYF.

The genes are TRBV2 and TRBJ1-2, with D possibly matching TRBD1 (6 bases). V was cut by 3 bases and J by 4 bases, with 9 bases left in between. The CDR3 spans 13 residues. Per germline, CDR1 SNHLY and CDR2 FYNNEI. The CDR3 loop is CASSDWDIYGYTF. The CDR3 region has the DNA TGTGCCAGCAGTGATTGGGACATCTATGGCTACACCTTC.

This chain uses TRBV2 with TRBJ2-3; 7 positions agree with TRBD2. Germline V lookup: CDR1 SNHLY, CDR2 FYNNEI. V trimming: 6 bases; J trimming: 1 base; junction bases outside the gene matches: 10. This CDR3 region has 16 residues. CDR3 protein: CASSIDRGEGTDTQYF. The DNA for the CDR3 is TGTGCCAGCAGCATTGACCGGGGGGAGGGCACAGATACGCAGTATTTT.

This sequence joins TRBV6-5 and TRBJ1-3; no definite D call. The CDR3 loop spans 12 amino acids. Trimming took 4 bases from V and 8 from J, leaving 9 bases between them. From germline, CDR1 is MNHEY and CDR2 SVGAGI. The CDR3 DNA follows: TGTGCCAGCAGTTCCGGGCGGCACACCATATATTTT. It codes for CASSSGRHTIYF.

The J gene is TRBJ1-5, the V gene TRBV15; D not resolved. This CDR3 region has 14 residues. CDR1 is LNHNV and CDR2 is YYDKDF in the germline V gene (reference sequence). Trimming stripped 1 base from V and 3 bases from J, with 7 bases between. The CDR3 region is CATSRVTYNQPQHF. The CDR3, as DNA: TGTGCCACCAGCAGAGTGACTTACAATCAGCCCCAGCATTTT.

This clonotype was detected ten times or more. This chain links TRBV11-2 with TRBJ2-5; tentative D call: TRBD1 (5 bases). Germline V gene lookup returns CDR1 SGHAT and CDR2 FQNNGV. Trimming cost V 5 bases and J 2 bases, with 15 bases left between them. CDR3 length: 15 residues. The CDR3 sequence: CASSPHDSYQETQYF. The CDR3 DNA is TGTGCCAGCAGCCCACATGACAGCTATCAAGAGACCCAGTACTTC.

The genes are TRBV28 and TRBJ1-4; 8 bases match TRBD1. The CDR3 runs 14 residues. Germline V gives CDR1 MDHEN, CDR2 SYDVKM. V shed 6 bases, J shed 4 bases, and the junction held 4 bases outside the gene matches. CDR3 amino acids: CASSHRGGNEKLFF. In nucleotides, the CDR3 is TGTGCCAGCAGCCACAGGGGGGGTAATGAAAAACTGTTTTTT.

This clonotype was observed a handful of times. The chain couples TRBV5-1 to TRBJ2-3; possibly TRBD1 for D (6 bases). This CDR3 spans 15 amino acids. Trimming took 2 bases from V and 7 from J, leaving 17 bases between them. Germline CDR1 and CDR2: SGHRS and YFSETQ. CDR3: CASSLQGDAQNTQYF. CDR3 DNA: TGCGCCAGCAGCTTACAGGGAGACGCCCAGAATACGCAGTATTTT.

The chain recombines TRBV10-3 with TRBJ1-1; 7 nucleotides align to TRBD1. The J segment lost 7 bases and the V segment lost 10 bases, leaving 15 bases of the junction unmatched. The CDR3 sequence is 14 residues long. From germline, CDR1 is ENHRY and CDR2 SYGVKD. CDR3 residues: CATQDRKDGGEAFF. The DNA of the CDR3 is TGTGCCACCCAGGACAGGAAGGATGGTGGTGAAGCTTTCTTT.

This clonotype was counted between two and nine times. The gene calls are TRBV28 and TRBJ1-4; possible D gene TRBD1, 5 bases. The CDR3 consists of 15 residues. Per the germline V gene, CDR1 is MDHEN and CDR2 is SYDVKM. Trimming left V 6 bases short and J 8 bases short, with 19 bases between. The CDR3 protein is CASRAAGTHNEKLFF. In nucleotides, the CDR3 is TGTGCCAGCAGGGCCGCCGGGACCCATAACGAAAAACTGTTTTTT.

This clonotype was observed a few times. The chain combines TRBV25-1 with TRBJ2-5, with no clear D. Trimming stripped 6 bases from V and 7 bases from J, with 15 bases between. This CDR3 comprises 13 residues. The germline V gene has CDR1 MGHDK and CDR2 SYGVNS. CDR3 sequence reads: CASRDDGTGTQYF. In DNA form, the CDR3 reads TGTGCCAGCAGGGATGATGGAACGGGGACCCAGTACTTC.

This clonotype was counted only a few times. The V and J genes are TRBV30 and TRBJ1-4; TRBD1 agrees at 8 bases. CDR1 is GTSNPN, CDR2 SVGIG, per germline (reference sequence). The junction had 25 bases not matched to a gene; V was cut back by 2 bases and J by 8 bases. The length of the CDR3 is 20 residues. In nucleotides, the CDR3 is TGTGCCTGGAGTCCATACTACCCGACAGGGAAGTTGGACAGGGTAGAAAAACTGTTTTTT. It specifies CAWSPYYPTGKLDRVEKLFF.

The chain links TRBV20-1 to TRBJ2-7; D gene ambiguous. V was cut by 3 bases and J by 0 bases, with 12 bases left in between. This CDR3 comprises 14 residues. Germline V CDR1 and CDR2: DFQATT, SNEGSKA (reference sequence). The CDR3 nucleotides are TGCAGTGCTAGGGGCGGAGATTTCTCCTACGAGCAGTACTTC. This gives the protein CSARGGDFSYEQYF.